These 14 T cell receptor beta chains were all obtained from the same sample, sequenced in a study of CD8 T cells in ankylosing spondylitis. Findings and caveats of the study: A TCR beta motif of about eight highly homologous variants appeared characteristic of ankylosing spondylitis blood.

Using its own MiXCR run on the 5' RACE reads, TCRdb lists one record per CDR3 protein. The table shows over 700,000 distinct CDR3 sequences, with roughly 20% occurring only once. The antigens these receptors bind are not known. The sample consisted of blood, either unsorted or a sorted T cell fraction (not recorded which). These receptors were collected from a male donor with ankylosing spondylitis.

The rearrangement uses TRBV7-8 and TRBJ2-7, with D uncertain. The CDR3 is 15 amino acids. Trimming cost V 6 bases and J 8 bases, with 23 bases left between them. Germline assignment: CDR1 SGHVS and CDR2 FQNEAQ. CDR3 amino acids: CASSPLGDALRKQYF. The CDR3 DNA reads TGTGCCAGCAGTCCCCTAGGCGACGCACTTAGGAAGCAGTACTTC.

This chain uses TRBV5-1 with TRBJ2-3, with a weak D call TRBD2 (5 bases). The CDR3 is made up of 13 amino acids. V lost 5 bases, J lost 5 bases, and 12 bases lay in between. In germline, CDR1 is SGHRS, CDR2 YFSETQ. CDR3 sequence reads: CASRASEGDTQYF. CDR3 bases: TGCGCCAGCAGGGCCTCAGAGGGAGATACGCAGTATTTT.

This chain joins TRBV9 and TRBJ2-3; tentative D call: TRBD1 (6 bases). The ends were cut back, 6 bases at V and 1 base at J, with 15 bases in the middle. The CDR3 consists of 15 residues. The germline CDR1 and CDR2 sequences are SGDLS and YYNGEE. CDR3 in amino acids: CASTLRGFRTDTQYF. CDR3 sequence (DNA): TGTGCCAGCACCTTGAGGGGGTTCCGCACAGATACGCAGTATTTT. Full variable domain (remainder filled in from reference TRBV9 and TRBJ2-3): DSGVTQTPKHLITATGQRVTLRCSPRSGDLSVYWYQQSLDQGLQFLIQYYNGEERAKGNILERFSAQQFPDLHSELNLSSLELGDSALYFCASTLRGFRTDTQYFGPGTRLTVL.

The chain uses TRBV5-1 and TRBJ2-7; D not resolved. The CDR3 has 15 residues. CDR1 and CDR2 (germline): SGHRS, YFSETQ. Trimming pared 0 bases from V and 0 bases from J, leaving 10 bases between. CDR3 loop: CASSLEGSSSYEQYF. DNA of the CDR3: TGCGCCAGCAGCTTGGAAGGCTCAAGCTCCTACGAGCAGTACTTC. Full variable domain (outside the CDR3, taken from reference TRBV5-1 and TRBJ2-7): KAGVTQTPRYLIKTRGQQVTLSCSPISGHRSVSWYQQTPGQGLQFLFEYFSETQRNKGNFPGRFSGRQFSNSRSEMNVSTLELGDSALYLCASSLEGSSSYEQYFGPGTRLTVT.

The CDR3 nucleotides are TGTGCCAGCAGCTCACTATCAGAGAATGAAAAACTGTTTTTT. Its protein product is CASSSLSENEKLFF. V gene TRBV7-9 combines with J gene TRBJ1-4; D is unresolved. This CDR3 comprises 14 residues. Germline V gene sequence: CDR1 SEHNR, CDR2 FQNEAQ (reference sequence). V lost 4 bases and J 5 bases, leaving 11 bases between the germline ends.

The CDR3 sequence: CASSESGRGPYGYTF. In DNA, the CDR3 is TGTGCCAGCAGTGAATCAGGCAGGGGGCCCTATGGCTACACCTTC. The V gene is TRBV25-1, the J gene TRBJ1-2; 8 nucleotides align to TRBD1. The trim removed 1 base at V and 4 bases at J, leaving 5 bases unmatched. Per germline, CDR1 MGHDK and CDR2 SYGVNS. This CDR3 is built from 15 residues.

V is TRBV6-5 and J is TRBJ1-4; D gene unclear. CDR1 is MNHEY, CDR2 SVGAGI, per germline. Trimming pared 0 bases from V and 0 bases from J, leaving 5 bases between. There are 15 residues in the CDR3. CDR3 nucleotide sequence: TGTGCCAGCAGTTACTCATGGGCAACTAATGAAAAACTGTTTTTT. Amino acid sequence: CASSYSWATNEKLFF.

Only a few counts were recorded for this clonotype. The chain has TRBV7-2 and TRBJ1-1, with 7 positions matching TRBD1. CDR3 length: 15 residues. Germline V gives CDR1 SGHTA, CDR2 FQGNSA. After removal of 4 bases from V and 4 bases from J, the junction contained 9 bases not matched to a gene. The CDR3 region is CASSSTKTGSTEAFF. The DNA for the CDR3 is TGTGCCAGCAGCTCGACAAAGACAGGGTCCACTGAAGCTTTCTTT.

This clonotype came up a few times. The V and J genes are TRBV12-3 or TRBV12-4 and TRBJ2-5, with 10 bases lining up with TRBD2. V gave up 7 bases and J gave up 2 bases; unmatched junction bases: 13. The CDR3 runs 17 residues. DNA of the CDR3: TGTGCCAGCATGGGGTCTAGCGGGGGCCCGAGGCAAGAGACCCAGTACTTC. This translates into CASMGSSGGPRQETQYF.

The genes are TRBV9 and TRBJ2-3; maybe TRBD2 (6 bases). Germline CDR1 reads SGDLS; CDR2 reads YYNGEE. The V gene lost 3 bases and the J gene lost 4 bases, with 18 bases spanning the gap. This CDR3 has 16 amino acids. CDR3 sequence reads: CASSARWGEGADTQYF. In DNA form, the CDR3 reads TGTGCCAGCAGCGCCCGGTGGGGGGAAGGCGCAGATACGCAGTATTTT.

V gene TRBV10-3 combines with J gene TRBJ2-1; D possibly corresponds to TRBD2 (6 bases). V was trimmed by 7 bases and J by 4 bases, leaving 11 bases between them. Germline CDR1 and CDR2: ENHRY and SYGVKD. The CDR3 is 13 amino acids. The CDR3 DNA sequence: TGTGCCATCAAAGGGACTGTATACAATGAGCAGTTCTTC. This gives the protein CAIKGTVYNEQFF.

The V and J genes are TRBV6-1 and TRBJ1-6; 11 nucleotides match TRBD1. This CDR3 is 18 amino acids long. CDR1 and CDR2 from the germline V gene are MNHNS and SASEGT. V shed 4 bases, J shed 1 base, and the junction held 6 bases outside the gene matches. In nucleotides, the CDR3 is TGTGCCAGCAGTGCCGGGACAGGGGGAGGTTCCTATAATTCACCCCTCCACTTT. Translated, it gives CASSAGTGGGSYNSPLHF.

This clonotype was observed at least ten times. This sequence joins TRBV30 and TRBJ2-7; 8 bases fit TRBD2. Germline values: CDR1 GTSNPN, CDR2 SVGIG (reference sequence). V shed 5 bases and J 6 bases; nucleotides not matched to a gene: 9. The CDR3 spans 13 residues. The CDR3 reads CAWASSGKSEQYF. CDR3 sequence (DNA): TGTGCCTGGGCGAGTAGCGGGAAGAGCGAGCAGTACTTC. Combining the CDR3 with reference TRBV30 and TRBJ2-7 gives the whole variable domain SQTIHQWPATLVQPVGSPLSLECTVEGTSNPNLYWYRQAAGRGLQLLFYSVGIGQISSEVPQNLSASRPQDRQFILSSKKLLLSDSGFYLCAWASSGKSEQYFGPGTRLTVT.

Written as DNA, the CDR3 is TGTGCCAGCAGCGTAGCTACTTGGATCGAAGGGGATGATGGCTACACCTTC. Amino acid sequence: CASSVATWIEGDDGYTF. This chain joins TRBV9 and TRBJ1-2, with D possibly being TRBD1 (5 bases). The V gene lost 0 bases and the J gene lost 6 bases, with 21 bases spanning the gap. The germline gives CDR1 SGDLS, CDR2 YYNGEE. The CDR3 loop spans 17 amino acids.